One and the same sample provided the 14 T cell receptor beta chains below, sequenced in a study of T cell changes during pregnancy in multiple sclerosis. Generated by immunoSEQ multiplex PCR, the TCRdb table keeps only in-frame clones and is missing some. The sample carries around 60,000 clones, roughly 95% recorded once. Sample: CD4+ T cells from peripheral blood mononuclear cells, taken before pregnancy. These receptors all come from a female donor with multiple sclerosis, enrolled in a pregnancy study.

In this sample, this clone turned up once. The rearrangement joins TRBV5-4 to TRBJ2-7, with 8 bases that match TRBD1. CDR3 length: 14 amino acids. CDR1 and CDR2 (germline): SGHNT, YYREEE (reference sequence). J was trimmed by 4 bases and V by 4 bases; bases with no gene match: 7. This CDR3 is CASSPRTGSYEQYF. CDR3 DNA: TGTGCCAGCAGCCCCCGGACAGGGTCGTACGAGCAGTACTTC.

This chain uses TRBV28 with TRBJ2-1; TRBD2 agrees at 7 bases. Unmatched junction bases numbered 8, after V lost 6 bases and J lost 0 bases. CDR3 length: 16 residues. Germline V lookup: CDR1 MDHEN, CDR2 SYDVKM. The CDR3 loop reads CASSTLATSSYNEQFF. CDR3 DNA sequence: TGTGCCAGCAGCACACTAGCGACGAGCTCCTACAATGAGCAGTTCTTC.

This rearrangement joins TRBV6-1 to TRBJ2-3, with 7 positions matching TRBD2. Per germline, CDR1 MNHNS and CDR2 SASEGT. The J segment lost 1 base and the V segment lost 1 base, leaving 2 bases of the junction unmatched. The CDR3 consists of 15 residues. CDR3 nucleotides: TGTGCCAGCAGTGAAGTGGCGGGGGGCACAGATACGCAGTATTTT. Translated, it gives CASSEVAGGTDTQYF.

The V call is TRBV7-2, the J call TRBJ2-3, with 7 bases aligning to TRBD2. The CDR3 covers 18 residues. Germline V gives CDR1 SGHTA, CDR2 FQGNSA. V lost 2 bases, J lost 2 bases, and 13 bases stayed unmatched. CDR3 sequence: CASSLIFGGGPTTDTQYF. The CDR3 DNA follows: TGTGCCAGCAGCTTAATCTTTGGGGGAGGGCCCACCACAGATACGCAGTATTTT. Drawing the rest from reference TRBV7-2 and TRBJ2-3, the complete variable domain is GAGVSQSPSNKVTEKGKDVELRCDPISGHTALYWYRQSLGQGLEFLIYFQGNSAPDKSGLPSDRFSAERTGGSVSTLTIQRTQQEDSAVYLCASSLIFGGGPTTDTQYFGPGTRLTVL.

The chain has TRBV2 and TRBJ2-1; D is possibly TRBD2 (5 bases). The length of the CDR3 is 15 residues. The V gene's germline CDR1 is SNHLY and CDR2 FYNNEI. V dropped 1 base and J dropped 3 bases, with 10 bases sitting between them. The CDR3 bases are TGTGCCAGCAGTGAAGGCGGGTTAATCTACAATGAGCAGTTCTTC. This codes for CASSEGGLIYNEQFF.

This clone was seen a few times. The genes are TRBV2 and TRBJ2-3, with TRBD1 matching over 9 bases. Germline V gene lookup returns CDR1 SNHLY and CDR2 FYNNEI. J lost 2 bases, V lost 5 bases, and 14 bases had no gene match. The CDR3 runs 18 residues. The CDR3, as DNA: TGTGCCAGCAGTACAAGACAGGGGGGTTCTCCCAACACAGATACGCAGTATTTT. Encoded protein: CASSTRQGGSPNTDTQYF.

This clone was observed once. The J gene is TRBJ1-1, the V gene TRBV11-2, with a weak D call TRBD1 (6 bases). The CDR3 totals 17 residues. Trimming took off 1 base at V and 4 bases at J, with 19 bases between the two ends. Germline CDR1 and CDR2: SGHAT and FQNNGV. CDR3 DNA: TGTGCCAGCAGCTTAGGATGGTACAGGGAGTCAGGCACTGAAGCTTTCTTT. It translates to CASSLGWYRESGTEAFF.

The CDR3 region is CASGSGGPGNTIYF. CDR3 DNA sequence: TGTGCTAGTGGTTCGGGGGGTCCTGGAAACACCATATATTTT. The genes are TRBV12-5 and TRBJ1-3; tentative D call: TRBD1 (5 bases). The CDR3 spans 14 residues. The ends were cut back, 4 bases at V and 2 bases at J, with 9 bases in the middle. Looked up from germline, CDR1 is LGHNT and CDR2 is FRNRAP.

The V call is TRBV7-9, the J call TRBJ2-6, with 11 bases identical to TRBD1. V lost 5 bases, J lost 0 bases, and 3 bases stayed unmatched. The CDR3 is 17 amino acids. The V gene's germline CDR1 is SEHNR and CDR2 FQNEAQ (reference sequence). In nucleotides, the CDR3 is TGTGCCAGCAGCCCAGGACAGGGGGCCTCTGGGGCCAACGTCCTGACTTTC. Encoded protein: CASSPGQGASGANVLTF.

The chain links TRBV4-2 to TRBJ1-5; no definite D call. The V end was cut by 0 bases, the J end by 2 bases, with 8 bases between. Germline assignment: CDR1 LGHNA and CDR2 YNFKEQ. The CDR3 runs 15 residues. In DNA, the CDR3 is TGTGCCAGCAGCCAAGATAGGCAGGGCAATCAGCCCCAGCATTTT. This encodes CASSQDRQGNQPQHF.

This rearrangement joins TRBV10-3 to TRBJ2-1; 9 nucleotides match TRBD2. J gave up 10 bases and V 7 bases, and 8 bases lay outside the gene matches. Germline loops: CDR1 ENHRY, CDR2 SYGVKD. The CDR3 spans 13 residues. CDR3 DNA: TGTGCCATCACTAGATTGGCGGGAGGGGAGCAGTTCTTC. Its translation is CAITRLAGGEQFF.

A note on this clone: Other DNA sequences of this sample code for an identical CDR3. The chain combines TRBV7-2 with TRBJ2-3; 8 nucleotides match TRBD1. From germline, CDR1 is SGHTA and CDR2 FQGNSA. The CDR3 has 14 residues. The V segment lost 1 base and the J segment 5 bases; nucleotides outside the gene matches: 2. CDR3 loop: CASSLGTGKDTQYF. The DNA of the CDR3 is TGTGCCAGCAGCTTAGGGACAGGGAAAGATACGCAGTATTTT.

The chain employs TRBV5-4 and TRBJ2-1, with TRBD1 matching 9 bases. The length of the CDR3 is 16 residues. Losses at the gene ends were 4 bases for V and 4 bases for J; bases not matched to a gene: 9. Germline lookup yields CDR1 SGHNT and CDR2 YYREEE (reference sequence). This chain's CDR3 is CASSRTGTGTYNEQFF. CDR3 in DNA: TGTGCCAGCAGCCGAACCGGGACAGGGACATACAATGAGCAGTTCTTC.

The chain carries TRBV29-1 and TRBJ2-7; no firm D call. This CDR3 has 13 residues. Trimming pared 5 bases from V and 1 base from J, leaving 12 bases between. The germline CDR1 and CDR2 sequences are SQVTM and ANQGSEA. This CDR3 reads CSVRARFSYEQYF. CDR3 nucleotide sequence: TGCAGCGTTCGAGCGAGGTTTTCCTACGAGCAGTACTTC.